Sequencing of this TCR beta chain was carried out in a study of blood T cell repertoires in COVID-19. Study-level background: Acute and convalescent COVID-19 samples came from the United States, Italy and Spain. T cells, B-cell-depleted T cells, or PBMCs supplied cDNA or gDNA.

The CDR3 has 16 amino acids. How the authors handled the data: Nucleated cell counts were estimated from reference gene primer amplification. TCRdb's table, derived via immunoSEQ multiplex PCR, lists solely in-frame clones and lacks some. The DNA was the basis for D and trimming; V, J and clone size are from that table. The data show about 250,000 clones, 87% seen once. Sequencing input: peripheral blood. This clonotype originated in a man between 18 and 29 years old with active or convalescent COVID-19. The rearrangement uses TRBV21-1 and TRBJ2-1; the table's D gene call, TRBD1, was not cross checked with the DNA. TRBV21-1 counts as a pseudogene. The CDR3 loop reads CASSKEVGLSYNEQFF. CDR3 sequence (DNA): TGTGCCAGCAGCAAAGAGGTGGGCCTATCCTACAATGAGCAGTTCTTC.